This paragraph covers one TCR beta chain sequence. Specified time point: after trial treatment. As for treatment: LDRT plus nivolumab, ipilimumab, low-dose cyclophosphamide and aspirin (RACIN trial). Donors were given nivolumab, ipilimumab, aspirin, low-dose cyclophosphamide and low-dose radiotherapy. Patients who could take part had advanced solid tumors with no tumor-infiltrating lymphocytes. The source of the sample is a study of low-dose radiotherapy and immunotherapy resistance in tumors. The overall study: Oral administration of aspirin 300 mg daily occurred for four cycles, commencing at cycle 1 day 1.

First-strand cDNA relied on TRAV- and TRBV-specific primers spanning alpha and beta chains. Amplification of TCRs used a constant-region primer and V-primer adapter for 20 PCR cycles. TCRdb re-derived calls from the reads in MiXCR, one entry per CDR3 protein. The sample yields fewer than 50,000 distinct CDR3 sequences, less than 30% seen once. Material: PBMCs, obtained after low-dose radiotherapy plus immunotherapy. The clonotype comes from a male donor with prostate cancer.

As DNA, the CDR3 is TGTGCCAGCAGCCTACAGGGTGCCGGGGAGCAGTTCTTC. This encodes CASSLQGAGEQFF. The chain uses TRBV7-8 and TRBJ2-1; D may be TRBD1 (6 bases). CDR1 and CDR2 (germline): SGHVS, FQNEAQ. V lost 5 bases to trimming and J lost 10 bases, with 15 bases between them. This CDR3 has 13 residues.